A selection of T cell receptor beta chains follows, all from one sample in a study of blood T cell repertoires in COVID-19. Here immunoSEQ multiplex PCR was the method, and the copy in TCRdb shows in-frame clones only, minus some. Here the sample spans hundreds of thousands of clones, around 86% being singletons. The sequenced sample consisted of peripheral blood. The source of these receptors is a woman between 25 and 40 years old with active or convalescent COVID-19. The CDR3 runs from the conserved cysteine through the conserved F or W. A D gene is named only where the DNA matches it firmly. Only some rows state a clone size, as once, few, many or a class for expanded clones.

clone_size	v_call	j_call	d_call	cdr3_aa	cdr3_nt
NA	TRBV9	TRBJ1-5	TRBD1	CASSATGNGQPQHF	TGTGCCAGCAGCGCGACAGGGAATGGTCAGCCCCAGCATTTT
NA	TRBV6-8	TRBJ2-7	TRBD2	CASSYSFSSGVTYEQYF	TGTGCCAGCAGTTACTCGTTTTCCAGCGGGGTTACCTACGAGCAGTACTTC
NA	TRBV20-1	TRBJ1-2	NA	CSASSTEAGVGYTF	TGCAGTGCTAGTTCCACGGAGGCCGGGGTAGGCTACACCTTC
NA	TRBV13	TRBJ2-4	TRBD1	CASSLRDSKAKNIQYF	TGTGCCAGCAGCCTCCGGGACAGTAAAGCCAAAAACATTCAGTACTTC
NA	TRBV6-5	TRBJ1-2	TRBD1	CASSPGQLNYGYTF	TGTGCCAGCAGTCCGGGACAGCTTAACTATGGCTACACCTTC
NA	TRBV6-5	TRBJ2-1	TRBD1	CASRGTGSHNEQFF	TGTGCCAGCAGGGGGACAGGTAGTCACAATGAGCAGTTCTTC
NA	TRBV19	TRBJ2-5	NA	CASSIDIGETQYF	TGTGCCAGTAGTATCGATATCGGGGAGACCCAGTACTTC
NA	TRBV10-2	TRBJ1-1	NA	CASSEPGGNTEAFF	TGCGCCAGCAGTGAGCCGGGGGGAAACACTGAAGCTTTCTTT
NA	TRBV5-1	TRBJ2-7	TRBD1	CASSAGQGSSYEQYF	TGCGCCAGCAGCGCCGGACAGGGAAGCTCCTACGAGCAGTACTTC
NA	TRBV19	TRBJ2-5	TRBD2	CASSMGPAGLQETQYF	TGTGCCAGTAGTATGGGGCCAGCGGGACTACAAGAGACCCAGTACTTC
NA	TRBV19	TRBJ1-6	NA	CASSIGRIYSPLHF	TGTGCCAGTAGTATCGGCAGGATTTATTCACCCCTCCACTTT
once	TRBV11-3	TRBJ1-6	NA	CASSQSRDSPLHF	TGTGCCAGCAGCCAATCGAGGGATTCACCCCTCCACTTT
NA	TRBV27	TRBJ2-2	NA	CASRVGGAVTGELFF	TGTGCCAGCCGAGTTGGGGGGGCGGTCACCGGGGAGCTGTTTTTT
NA	TRBV6-1	TRBJ1-6	NA	CASSEILVGVGSSSPLHF	TGTGCCAGCAGTGAGATATTAGTAGGGGTCGGTTCGAGTTCACCCCTCCACTTT
NA	TRBV4-1	TRBJ2-6	NA	CASSQAVGANVLTF	TGCGCCAGCAGCCAAGCTGTGGGGGCCAACGTCCTGACTTTC
NA	TRBV5-1	TRBJ2-2	TRBD2	CASSTSSGKNTGELFF	TGCGCCAGCAGCACCTCTAGCGGAAAGAACACCGGGGAGCTGTTTTTT
NA	TRBV14	TRBJ2-7	NA	CASSSIHKPPYEQYF	TGTGCCAGCAGTTCTATTCATAAGCCTCCCTACGAGCAGTACTTC
NA	TRBV6-5	TRBJ2-7	NA	CASSSRGHWGEQYF	TGTGCCAGCAGTTCGCGGGGGCATTGGGGCGAGCAGTACTTC
NA	TRBV11-2	TRBJ1-6	NA	CASSFGQRSNSPLHF	TGTGCCAGCAGCTTTGGACAGAGGAGTAATTCACCCCTCCACTTT
NA	TRBV4-1	TRBJ1-2	NA	CASSHNTLTVARDGYTF	TGCGCCAGCAGCCATAACACCCTGACAGTGGCCCGCGATGGCTACACCTTC
NA	TRBV30	TRBJ2-7	NA	CACLTLWRAGGTSYEQYF	TGTGCCTGCTTAACCCTTTGGAGAGCAGGGGGGACCTCCTACGAGCAGTACTTC
NA	TRBV7-6	TRBJ2-1	NA	CASSPPGTTHNEQFF	TGTGCCAGCAGCCCACCCGGGACAACCCACAATGAGCAGTTCTTC
few	TRBV19	TRBJ1-1	NA	CASHRRDTVEAFF	TGTGCCAGCCACCGAAGAGACACGGTCGAAGCTTTCTTT
once	TRBV5-1	TRBJ1-2	NA	CASSLQANYGYTF	TGCGCCAGCAGCTTGCAGGCAAACTATGGCTACACCTTC
NA	TRBV19	TRBJ1-2	TRBD1	CASRPSGTGSYGYTF	TGTGCCAGTAGGCCATCCGGGACAGGGAGCTATGGCTACACCTTC
NA	TRBV12-5	TRBJ1-6	TRBD1	CASGLIIQGSNSPLHF	TGTGCTAGTGGTTTGATAATACAGGGGTCCAATTCACCCCTCCACTTT
once	TRBV2	TRBJ2-7	TRBD1	CASRQGAYEQYF	TGTGCCAGCAGGCAGGGGGCCTACGAGCAGTACTTC
NA	TRBV29-1	TRBJ1-1	TRBD1	CSVGTGGRTEAFF	TGCAGCGTTGGTACAGGGGGAAGGACTGAAGCTTTCTTT
NA	TRBV5-1	TRBJ1-5	NA	CASSLGEDGNQPQHF	TGCGCCAGCAGCTTGGGAGAGGATGGCAATCAGCCCCAGCATTTT
NA	TRBV5-1	TRBJ1-5	TRBD1	CASSRGPDQPQHF	TGCGCCAGCAGCAGGGGGCCTGATCAGCCCCAGCATTTT
NA	TRBV2	TRBJ2-1	TRBD2	CASGRTSGTYNEQFF	TGTGCCAGCGGACGGACTAGCGGAACCTACAATGAGCAGTTCTTC
NA	TRBV11-2	TRBJ1-4	NA	CASSLPRHRTNEKLFF	TGTGCCAGCAGCTTACCCAGGCACCGAACTAATGAAAAACTGTTTTTT
NA	TRBV3-1/TRBV3-2	TRBJ1-4	NA	CASSQVEQYATNEKLFF	TGTGCCAGCAGCCAAGTCGAACAGTATGCAACTAATGAAAAACTGTTTTTT
NA	TRBV6-2/TRBV6-3	TRBJ1-4	NA	CASSYPDGSPPPKEKLFF	TGTGCCAGCAGTTACCCAGATGGCAGTCCACCCCCCAAGGAAAAACTGTTTTTT
NA	TRBV5-4	TRBJ1-2	TRBD1	CASSGTGGLYGYTF	TGTGCCAGCAGCGGAACAGGGGGACTCTATGGCTACACCTTC
NA	TRBV5-6	TRBJ2-4	NA	CASSLFGASAEGSNIQYF	TGTGCCAGCAGCCTGTTCGGGGCTTCAGCGGAGGGCTCGAACATTCAGTACTTC
NA	TRBV7-9	TRBJ1-4	NA	CASSLLQSLANEKLFF	TGTGCCAGCAGCTTGCTCCAGAGTTTAGCGAATGAAAAACTGTTTTTT
NA	TRBV3-1/TRBV3-2	TRBJ1-1	NA	CASRLTGGTEAFF	TGTGCCAGCAGATTAACTGGGGGGACTGAAGCTTTCTTT
NA	TRBV13	TRBJ2-1	NA	CASSAAYNEQFF	TGTGCCAGCAGCGCAGCCTACAATGAGCAGTTCTTC
NA	TRBV29-1	TRBJ1-2	TRBD1	CSVAEGQGNYGYTF	TGCAGCGTTGCAGAAGGACAGGGTAACTATGGCTACACCTTC
NA	TRBV11-1	TRBJ2-1	NA	CASSLGLVGSDEQFF	TGTGCCAGCAGCCTCGGGCTGGTAGGGAGCGATGAGCAGTTCTTC
NA	TRBV19	TRBJ2-5	TRBD1	CASSMPGQRKKETQYF	TGTGCCAGTAGTATGCCGGGACAGCGGAAAAAAGAGACCCAGTACTTC
once	TRBV19	TRBJ1-1	NA	CASSTDRSGTEAFF	TGTGCCAGTAGCACCGACAGGTCCGGCACTGAAGCTTTCTTT
few	TRBV18	TRBJ1-2	NA	CASSPQWQDYGYTF	TGTGCCAGCTCACCCCAGTGGCAAGACTATGGCTACACCTTC
NA	TRBV27	TRBJ1-2	NA	CASSLSQGFYGYTF	TGTGCCAGCAGTTTGTCTCAGGGATTCTATGGCTACACCTTC
NA	TRBV6-5	TRBJ1-5	NA	CASSYSRSSNQPQHF	TGTGCCAGCAGTTACTCCCGGAGTAGCAATCAGCCCCAGCATTTT
few	TRBV5-1	TRBJ2-5	NA	CASSRSPGHDQETQYF	TGCGCCAGCAGCAGATCGCCGGGACACGACCAAGAGACCCAGTACTTC
few	TRBV7-9	TRBJ1-3	NA	CASSSPRVSSGNTIYF	TGTGCCAGCAGCTCACCCCGTGTGAGCTCTGGAAACACCATATATTTT
NA	TRBV7-8	TRBJ1-1	NA	CASSITQNTEAFF	TGTGCCAGCAGCATTACACAAAACACTGAAGCTTTCTTT
NA	TRBV29-1	TRBJ1-1	TRBD1	CSVEDRGSDRDFSEAFF	TGCAGCGTTGAAGATCGGGGATCGGACAGGGATTTCTCTGAAGCTTTCTTT
NA	TRBV18	TRBJ2-7	NA	CASSPLGGSYEQYF	TGTGCCAGCTCACCACTGGGGGGCTCCTACGAGCAGTACTTC
NA	TRBV18	TRBJ2-7	TRBD1	CASSQYRGVSEQYF	TGTGCCAGCTCACAATACAGGGGGGTAAGCGAGCAGTACTTC
NA	TRBV11-3	TRBJ2-3	TRBD2	CASSLGGLAGGPDTQYF	TGTGCCAGCAGCTTAGGAGGACTAGCGGGAGGGCCAGATACGCAGTATTTT
NA	TRBV3-1/TRBV3-2	TRBJ1-1	NA	CASSQSGEAFF	TGTGCCAGCAGCCAATCAGGTGAAGCTTTCTTT
NA	TRBV5-1	TRBJ2-1	TRBD2	CASSFYPSGGAHNEQFF	TGCGCCAGCAGCTTTTACCCAAGCGGGGGGGCACACAATGAGCAGTTCTTC
NA	TRBV7-9	TRBJ2-5	TRBD1	CASRAKTGAWETQYF	TGTGCCAGCAGGGCTAAGACAGGGGCGTGGGAGACCCAGTACTTC
NA	TRBV12-3/TRBV12-4	TRBJ2-7	NA	CASSFRDEQYF	TGTGCCAGCAGTTTCAGGGACGAGCAGTACTTC
NA	TRBV9	TRBJ2-7	TRBD1	CASSNDRAEAYEQYF	TGTGCCAGCAGCAATGACAGGGCCGAAGCCTACGAGCAGTACTTC